This T cell receptor (beta chain) derives from a study of blood T cell repertoires in COVID-19. About the study: Samples came from the United States, Italy and Spain, spanning acute and convalescent COVID-19. PBMCs, B-cell-depleted T cells, or T cells were the source of the cDNA or gDNA that made up the material.

CDR1 is GTSNPN and CDR2 is SVGIG in the germline V gene (reference sequence). Trimming removed 2 bases at V and 2 bases at J, with 17 bases between. The CDR3 totals 16 residues. In the study's own analysis: Amplification of reference gene primers provided the estimated nucleated cell counts. Only in-frame clones appear in the TCRdb table, and some are missing; sequencing was by immunoSEQ multiplex PCR. That table supplies the V and J calls and clone size; D and trimming were determined from the DNA. The table includes around 200,000 clones, around 81% detected once. The chain couples TRBV30 to TRBJ2-3, with D perhaps TRBD2 (6 bases). This TCR was recovered from a woman in her 70s with acute or convalescent COVID-19. Sequencing was carried out using peripheral blood. In DNA, the CDR3 is TGTGCCTGGAGTATAAAGGGACTCAGTATCACAGATACGCAGTATTTT. Residues: CAWSIKGLSITDTQYF.